The next 22 T cell receptor beta chains were all read from a single sample in a study of T-cell reconstitution after alpha-beta-depleted transplantation in children. Overall study findings and caveats: Several hundred expanded graft clones reportedly gave rise to the alpha-beta T cells present about two months after transplant.

Antigens of these TCRs are unknown. As it was prepared, the TCRbeta library received unique molecular identifiers. TCRdb called the PCR reads again in MiXCR, with one record for every CDR3 protein. Here the sample spans tens of thousands of distinct CDR3 sequences, around 6% being singletons. Sequencing used peripheral blood, obtained 60 days after TCRalphabeta/CD19-depleted stem cell transplant. These receptors all come from a child younger than two who had a stem cell transplant for acute myeloid leukemia, so the T cells may come from the graft donor.

With regard to this clonotype: This may be a read error, as it is one base from a much larger clone. The chain has TRBV10-3 and TRBJ2-1, with 8 bases matching TRBD2. This CDR3 has 14 amino acids. CDR1 is ENHRY, CDR2 SYGVKD, per germline. V dropped 7 bases and J dropped 7; count of bases not matched to a gene: 9. CDR3 DNA sequence: TGTGCCATCACTAGCGGGTGGGCGAAGAATGAGCAGTTCTTC. Its translation: CAITSGWAKNEQFF.

This clonotype occurred many times. This chain joins TRBV20-1 and TRBJ1-2; perhaps TRBD1 as D (6 bases). Trimming pared 0 bases from V and 5 bases from J, leaving 13 bases between. This CDR3 is built from 14 residues. Germline V gene lookup returns CDR1 DFQATT and CDR2 SNEGSKA (reference sequence). This CDR3 is CSAREWGAGYGYTF. For the CDR3, the DNA is TGCAGTGCTAGAGAGTGGGGGGCGGGATATGGCTACACCTTC.

This clonotype was observed at least ten times. V is TRBV27 and J is TRBJ2-1; unclear D gene. Trimming took 2 bases from V and 13 from J, leaving 9 bases between them. CDR3 length: 11 residues. The germline V gene has CDR1 MNHEY and CDR2 SMNVEV (reference sequence). The CDR3 DNA follows: TGTGCCAGCAGTTTAGGCCCCGAACAGTTCTTC. Amino acid sequence: CASSLGPEQFF.

This clonotype appeared many times. The chain uses TRBV25-1 and TRBJ1-4, with a weak D call TRBD1 (6 bases). The V end was cut by 2 bases, the J end by 7 bases, with 14 bases between. The germline gives CDR1 MGHDK, CDR2 SYGVNS. This CDR3 spans 15 amino acids. This CDR3 is CASSERPSRGEKLFF. Here the CDR3 DNA reads TGTGCCAGCAGTGAACGACCCAGCAGGGGTGAAAAACTGTTTTTT.

This clonotype occurred many times. The CDR3 bases are TGTGCCAGCAGCGTAGCAGACGGGCCGGCCTACGAGCAGTACTTC. It yields the protein CASSVADGPAYEQYF. The chain joins TRBV9 to TRBJ2-7, with no clear D. This CDR3 has 15 residues. The V and J ends lost 0 bases and 2 bases respectively, with 12 bases between them. Germline V gives CDR1 SGDLS, CDR2 YYNGEE. Together with reference TRBV9 and TRBJ2-7, the CDR3 gives the full variable domain: DSGVTQTPKHLITATGQRVTLRCSPRSGDLSVYWYQQSLDQGLQFLIQYYNGEERAKGNILERFSAQQFPDLHSELNLSSLELGDSALYFCASSVADGPAYEQYFGPGTRLTVT.

Ten or more counts support this clonotype. V and J are TRBV24-1 and TRBJ2-7, with TRBD2 matching over 8 bases. With V trimmed by 3 bases and J by 3 bases, 12 bases remained unmatched. The V gene's germline CDR1 is KGHDR and CDR2 SFDVKD. This CDR3 is built from 17 residues. CDR3 bases: TGTGCCACCAGTGATCCACCGAAGCGGGGGTCCCTCTACGAGCAGTACTTC. Translating gives CATSDPPKRGSLYEQYF.

This clonotype was seen at least ten times. V and J are TRBV5-1 and TRBJ2-7; TRBD1 is a possible D gene (5 bases). Trimming shortened V by 6 bases and J by 0 bases, and 7 bases separated the two germline ends. Germline lookup yields CDR1 SGHRS and CDR2 YFSETQ. The CDR3 has 12 amino acids. CDR3 loop: CASTDTSYEQYF. CDR3 sequence (DNA): TGCGCCAGCACGGACACCTCCTACGAGCAGTACTTC. The full variable domain, rest sourced from reference TRBV5-1 and TRBJ2-7, is KAGVTQTPRYLIKTRGQQVTLSCSPISGHRSVSWYQQTPGQGLQFLFEYFSETQRNKGNFPGRFSGRQFSNSRSEMNVSTLELGDSALYLCASTDTSYEQYFGPGTRLTVT.

This clonotype was observed at least ten times. This chain joins TRBV28 and TRBJ1-1, with D perhaps TRBD1 (6 bases). Per germline, CDR1 MDHEN and CDR2 SYDVKM. With 5 bases removed from V and 4 bases from J, the gap between germline ends came to 8 bases. The CDR3 runs to 12 residues. Written as DNA, the CDR3 is TGTGCCAGCAGTACAGGGAGCACTGAAGCTTTCTTT. Its protein product is CASSTGSTEAFF.

This clonotype was seen ten or more times. The chain combines TRBV4-2 with TRBJ2-7; no reliable D call. The V and J ends lost 1 base and 5 bases respectively, with 15 bases between them. Germline V lookup: CDR1 LGHNA, CDR2 YNFKEQ. The CDR3 has 15 amino acids. CDR3 coding DNA: TGTGCCAGCAGCCAAGGGCCTCTAGGGTTCCACGAGCAGTACTTC. Protein product: CASSQGPLGFHEQYF.

This clonotype showed up just a few times. The chain uses TRBV5-6 and TRBJ2-3, with D maybe TRBD1 (5 bases). CDR3 size: 13 residues. Germline assignment: CDR1 SGHDT and CDR2 YYEEEE. V gave up 5 bases and J gave up 10 bases, with 17 bases separating them. CDR3 DNA: TGTGCCAGCAGTCAAGGGGTCCAGAAGGCGCAGTATTTT. Translated: CASSQGVQKAQYF.

This clonotype was counted only a few times. V and J are TRBV7-9 and TRBJ1-4, with TRBD1 identical over 7 bases. The CDR3 is made up of 14 amino acids. Per germline, CDR1 SEHNR and CDR2 FQNEAQ (reference sequence). The ends lost 5 bases at V and 3 bases at J; junction bases unmatched: 3. DNA of the CDR3: TGTGCCAGCAGCCCGCAGGGGGCTAATGAAAAACTGTTTTTT. Residues: CASSPQGANEKLFF.

This clonotype is medium-sized within its sample. The V call is TRBV7-2, the J call TRBJ2-7; D unclear. This CDR3 region has 13 residues. Germline CDR1 reads SGHTA; CDR2 reads FQGNSA. Trimming stripped 7 bases from V and 0 bases from J, with 10 bases between. The CDR3 DNA reads as TGTGCCAGCACCCCCGCACTCTCCTACGAGCAGTACTTC. Translation: CASTPALSYEQYF.

The gene calls are TRBV4-3 and TRBJ2-2; D gene uncertain. There are 15 residues in the CDR3. Germline loops: CDR1 LGHNA, CDR2 YSLEER. The V and J ends lost 4 bases and 0 bases respectively, with 9 bases between them. CDR3 residues: CASSPPTPNTGELFF. The DNA of the CDR3 is TGCGCCAGCAGCCCACCGACTCCGAACACCGGGGAGCTGTTTTTT.

About this clonotype itself: A much bigger clone sits one base away, suggesting this may be a read error. This rearrangement joins TRBV29-1 to TRBJ2-3, with D possibly matching TRBD2 (6 bases). The germline V gene has CDR1 SQVTM and CDR2 ANQGSEA. This CDR3 is built from 12 residues. The germline V and J ends were trimmed by 0 bases and 8 bases, with 9 bases remaining between them. The CDR3 loop is CSVEEGGATQYF. CDR3 nucleotides: TGCAGCGTTGAAGAGGGGGGAGCTACGCAGTATTTT.

This clonotype was detected ten times or more. V usage is TRBV4-2 and J usage is TRBJ2-6; 12 bases fit TRBD2. Losses at the gene ends were 4 bases for V and 4 bases for J; bases not matched to a gene: 11. The CDR3 loop spans 19 amino acids. Germline V lookup: CDR1 LGHNA, CDR2 YNFKEQ. The CDR3, as DNA: TGTGCCAGCAGCCTGAGGACTAGCGGGGTTTCTCAGGGGGCCAACGTCCTGACTTTC. Translating gives CASSLRTSGVSQGANVLTF.

In its sample, this clonotype was seen many times. The V gene is TRBV20-1, the J gene TRBJ2-7; the D gene is possibly TRBD2 (6 bases). CDR1 DFQATT and CDR2 SNEGSKA come from the germline V gene (reference sequence). Trimming shortened V by 0 bases and J by 3 bases, and 15 bases separated the two germline ends. The CDR3 runs 15 residues. CDR3 DNA sequence: TGCAGTGCTAGAGATCCGGCTAGCGCAAACTACGAGCAGTACTTC. Encoded protein: CSARDPASANYEQYF.

This clonotype showed up many times. The chain is built from TRBV12-5 and TRBJ2-5; a weak D match, TRBD2 (6 bases). Looked up from germline, CDR1 is LGHNT and CDR2 is FRNRAP. Between the trimmed V and J ends, which lost 4 bases and 6 bases, there was a span of 18 bases. This CDR3 comprises 15 residues. The CDR3 loop is CASGSTRLGRKTQYF. The CDR3 region has the DNA TGTGCTAGTGGTTCAACCCGACTAGGTAGAAAGACCCAGTACTTC.

This clonotype showed up many times. The CDR3 DNA reads TGTGCCAGCAGTTTAGTCGTCACCTACGAGCAGTACTTC. Residues: CASSLVVTYEQYF. The rearrangement links TRBV12-3 or TRBV12-4 to TRBJ2-7, with unresolved D. The CDR3 runs to 13 residues. V lost 1 base and J 2 bases, leaving 6 bases between the germline ends.

This clonotype was observed at least ten times. This chain links TRBV7-6 with TRBJ2-7; D perhaps matches TRBD1 (6 bases). Germline CDR1 is SGHVS and CDR2 is FNYEAQ. This CDR3 is 15 amino acids long. V dropped 2 bases and J dropped 5 bases, with 16 bases sitting between them. The CDR3 DNA is TGTGCCAGCAGCTTAAGGGGGAACAGGAACAACGAGCAGTACTTC. Amino acids: CASSLRGNRNNEQYF.

This clonotype has a count of ten or more. For the CDR3, the DNA is TGTGCCAGCAGCGTAGACAGGGGCCGTCAGAGCTCCTACAATGAGCAGTTCTTC. It translates to CASSVDRGRQSSYNEQFF. The chain combines TRBV9 with TRBJ2-1; the match to TRBD1 covers 7 bases. CDR3 size: 18 residues. Germline V gene lookup returns CDR1 SGDLS and CDR2 YYNGEE. V lost 0 bases and J lost 0; bases outside the gene matches: 9.

This clonotype was recorded many times. This chain uses TRBV9 with TRBJ2-1; TRBD1 matches 9 bases. CDR1 is SGDLS and CDR2 is YYNGEE in the germline V gene. CDR3 size: 17 residues. Unmatched junction bases numbered 16, after V lost 4 bases and J lost 8 bases. The CDR3 DNA is TGTGCCAGCAGCATATCCCAGGACAGGGGCCCAATTGATGAGCAGTTCTTC. Protein product: CASSISQDRGPIDEQFF.

This clonotype was found many times. V usage is TRBV20-1 and J usage is TRBJ2-3; no reliable D call. V shed 0 bases and J shed 1 base, with 5 bases lying between them. The CDR3 has 13 amino acids. Looked up from germline, CDR1 is DFQATT and CDR2 is SNEGSKA (reference sequence). CDR3 amino acids: CSARDLRTDTQYF. The DNA of the CDR3 is TGCAGTGCTAGAGATTTGCGCACAGATACGCAGTATTTT.